One sample yielded the 18 T cell receptor beta chains listed below, sequenced in a study of T cell changes during pregnancy in multiple sclerosis. TCRdb keeps only in-frame clones here, not all; method: immunoSEQ multiplex PCR. The table lists about 60,000 clones, 92% of them singletons. The sequencing here drew on CD4+ T cells from peripheral blood mononuclear cells, taken in the second trimester of pregnancy. All receptors come from a female donor with multiple sclerosis, enrolled in a pregnancy study.

A single count supports this clone. The rearrangement links TRBV5-1 to TRBJ2-5; D is undetermined. V gave up 4 bases and J gave up 4 bases, with 17 bases separating them. This CDR3 has 15 residues. The germline V gene encodes CDR1 SGHRS and CDR2 YFSETQ. The CDR3 protein is CASSPAVLRRETQYF. The CDR3 DNA sequence: TGCGCCAGCAGCCCGGCCGTATTGAGGCGAGAGACCCAGTACTTC.

The chain joins TRBV7-9 to TRBJ2-7; D unclear. The CDR3 is 17 residues long. V lost 4 bases and J lost 3, with 22 bases in between. CDR1 SEHNR and CDR2 FQNEAQ come from the germline V gene (reference sequence). CDR3 bases: TGTGCCAGCAGCTCCCAAGCGTCGCCCCGAGGTCACTACGAGCAGTACTTC. Translating it yields CASSSQASPRGHYEQYF.

The chain has TRBV7-2 and TRBJ2-1; TRBD2 agrees at 10 bases. V shed 4 bases and J 6 bases; nucleotides not matched to a gene: 3. Germline lookup yields CDR1 SGHTA and CDR2 FQGNSA. CDR3 length: 14 residues. The CDR3 nucleotides are TGTGCCAGCAGCTCCGGACTAGCGGTCAATGAGCAGTTCTTC. Its protein is CASSSGLAVNEQFF.

This clone was observed a single time. The chain recombines TRBV29-1 with TRBJ1-2; 9 bases map to TRBD1. This CDR3 contains 12 residues. J gave up 9 bases and V 2 bases, and 4 bases lay outside the gene matches. Germline V gene data show CDR1 as SQVTM and CDR2 as ANQGSEA. In DNA form, the CDR3 reads TGCAGCGTTGAAAGGACAGGGGATCGCTACACCTTC. Its translation: CSVERTGDRYTF.

CDR3 sequence (DNA): TGTGCCACCCTTAGGAGGGATGGAGAGACCCAGTACTTC. Protein: CATLRRDGETQYF. The rearrangement uses TRBV2 and TRBJ2-5; perhaps TRBD2 as D (6 bases). The V end lost 10 bases, the J end lost 4 bases, and 16 bases lay between the germline ends. Germline V CDR1 and CDR2: SNHLY, FYNNEI. The CDR3 spans 13 residues.

The CDR3 DNA sequence: TGCGCCAGCACCCACCCCGGGAGGGGGTCCTACCAAGAGACCCAGTACTTC. This codes for CASTHPGRGSYQETQYF. V gene TRBV23-1 combines with J gene TRBJ2-5; TRBD2 aligns across 8 bases. TRBV23-1 is filed as an ORF, its function uncertain. This CDR3 region has 17 residues. V lost 7 bases to trimming and J lost 0 bases; unmatched junction nucleotides: 13.

The rearrangement links TRBV5-1 to TRBJ1-2; D may be TRBD1 (5 bases). Per germline, CDR1 SGHRS and CDR2 YFSETQ. The CDR3 runs 16 residues. Trimming took off 0 bases at V and 5 bases at J, with 17 bases between the two ends. The CDR3 region is CASSLEVGGAGYGYTF. DNA for the CDR3: TGCGCCAGCAGCTTGGAGGTTGGAGGGGCCGGGTATGGCTACACCTTC.

This clone has just one count. This chain joins TRBV9 and TRBJ1-1, with 10 bases identical to TRBD1. Germline CDR1 reads SGDLS; CDR2 reads YYNGEE. J was trimmed by 1 base and V by 3 bases; bases with no gene match: 6. This CDR3 has 16 residues. For the CDR3, the DNA is TGTGCCAGCAGCGCAGAGGGACAGGGGACGAACACTGAAGCTTTCTTT. This translates into CASSAEGQGTNTEAFF.

The rearrangement links TRBV19 to TRBJ1-5; a weak D match, TRBD1 (5 bases). Per germline, CDR1 LNHDA and CDR2 SQIVND (reference sequence). Trimming pared 3 bases from V and 4 bases from J, leaving 13 bases between. The CDR3 has 15 amino acids. For the CDR3, the DNA is TGTGCCAGTAGTATGGGGCGGGGTAGTAATCAGCCCCAGCATTTT. Residues: CASSMGRGSNQPQHF. Full variable domain (remainder filled in from reference TRBV19 and TRBJ1-5): DGGITQSPKYLFRKEGQNVTLSCEQNLNHDAMYWYRQDPGQGLRLIYYSQIVNDFQKGDIAEGYSVSREKKESFPLTVTSAQKNPTAFYLCASSMGRGSNQPQHFGDGTRLSIL.

V gene TRBV5-5 combines with J gene TRBJ2-5, with no clear D. Trimming left V 2 bases short and J 2 bases short, with 10 bases between. The CDR3 runs to 14 residues. Per germline, CDR1 SGHKS and CDR2 YYEKEE (reference sequence). DNA of the CDR3: TGTGCCAGCAGCTTTACTCATCCTCAAGAGACCCAGTACTTC. Its translation is CASSFTHPQETQYF.

J is TRBJ2-5 and V is TRBV19; 11 nucleotides match TRBD2. CDR1 is LNHDA and CDR2 is SQIVND in the germline V gene (reference sequence). V lost 5 bases and J lost 0; bases outside the gene matches: 5. The CDR3 loop spans 16 amino acids. CDR3 protein: CASSLRLAGNQETQYF. The CDR3 bases are TGTGCCAGTAGTCTCCGACTAGCGGGAAACCAAGAGACCCAGTACTTC.

V and J are TRBV7-2 and TRBJ2-3, with TRBD2 identical over 7 bases. Losses at the gene ends were 0 bases for V and 0 bases for J; bases not matched to a gene: 3. This CDR3 has 16 residues. Germline V gene data show CDR1 as SGHTA and CDR2 as FQGNSA. The CDR3 protein is CASSLAGTISTDTQYF. CDR3 in DNA: TGTGCCAGCAGCTTAGCCGGGACTATTAGCACAGATACGCAGTATTTT. The variable domain in full, with the rest retrieved from reference TRBV7-2 and TRBJ2-3, is GAGVSQSPSNKVTEKGKDVELRCDPISGHTALYWYRQSLGQGLEFLIYFQGNSAPDKSGLPSDRFSAERTGGSVSTLTIQRTQQEDSAVYLCASSLAGTISTDTQYFGPGTRLTVL.

This chain links TRBV5-6 with TRBJ1-1; no definite D call. The CDR3 covers 15 residues. The germline CDR1 and CDR2 sequences are SGHDT and YYEEEE. V lost 1 base, J lost 0 bases, and 10 bases lay in between. CDR3 sequence (DNA): TGTGCCAGCAGCTTGATGCCGGGGATGAACACTGAAGCTTTCTTT. Translating it yields CASSLMPGMNTEAFF.

The rearrangement links TRBV9 to TRBJ2-1, with 8 bases that match TRBD2. CDR3 length equals 18 residues. The germline V gene has CDR1 SGDLS and CDR2 YYNGEE. V dropped 3 bases and J dropped 0; count of bases not matched to a gene: 11. The CDR3 DNA is TGTGCCAGCAGCGCCCCCGGGAGGGAGAGAAGCTCCTACAATGAGCAGTTCTTC. It is translated as CASSAPGRERSSYNEQFF.

This CDR3 reads CASSSAYGRGEKLFF. In DNA, the CDR3 is TGTGCCAGCAGCTCCGCCTACGGACGGGGTGAAAAACTGTTTTTT. The chain recombines TRBV5-6 with TRBJ1-4; D is unclear. The length of the CDR3 is 15 residues. The germline V gene encodes CDR1 SGHDT and CDR2 YYEEEE. The ends were cut back, 3 bases at V and 7 bases at J, with 16 bases in the middle. Looking up the rest from reference TRBV5-6 and TRBJ1-4 gives the full variable domain: DAGVTQSPTHLIKTRGQQVTLRCSPKSGHDTVSWYQQALGQGPQFIFQYYEEEERQRGNFPDRFSGHQFPNYSSELNVNALLLGDSALYLCASSSAYGRGEKLFFGSGTQLSVL.

This sequence joins TRBV13 and TRBJ1-1; 10 bases line up with TRBD1. Germline V gives CDR1 PRHDT, CDR2 FYEKMQ (reference sequence). V lost 5 bases, J lost 3 bases, and 9 bases stayed unmatched. There are 16 residues in the CDR3. The CDR3 loop is CASSRMTGTGDTEAFF. In DNA form, the CDR3 reads TGTGCCAGCAGCCGAATGACCGGGACAGGGGACACTGAAGCTTTCTTT.

V gene TRBV23-1 combines with J gene TRBJ1-2; 7 positions match TRBD1. TRBV23-1 is an ORF, and what it does is uncertain. Unmatched junction bases numbered 6, after V lost 8 bases and J lost 0 bases. This CDR3 spans 14 amino acids. CDR3 loop: CASQTRGTNYGYTF. CDR3 DNA sequence: TGCGCCAGCCAAACCAGGGGGACTAACTATGGCTACACCTTC.

V gene TRBV5-1 combines with J gene TRBJ1-6, with 7 bases lining up with TRBD1. The CDR3 length is 15 residues. Germline values: CDR1 SGHRS, CDR2 YFSETQ. With V trimmed by 0 bases and J by 9 bases, 6 bases remained unmatched. CDR3 in DNA: TGCGCCAGCAGCTTGGGGAACAGGGGTAGTTCACCCCTCCACTTT. The encoded protein is CASSLGNRGSSPLHF.